This T cell receptor (beta chain) derives from a study of blood T cell repertoires in COVID-19. The wider study: Spain, Italy and the United States supplied samples that represented acute and convalescent COVID-19. T cells, B-cell-depleted T cells, or PBMCs provided the cDNA or gDNA that served as material.

Original processing notes: Amplification of reference gene primers was used by the study to estimate nucleated cell counts. Clones were read by immunoSEQ multiplex PCR, and TCRdb kept only the in-frame ones, dropping some. V, J and clone size are those of that table, while D and trimming were read from the DNA. The data show roughly 60,000 clones, with approximately 80% seen just once and under 15% held by the top ten. Germline lookup yields CDR1 LGHNA and CDR2 YNFKEQ. V was clipped by 0 bases and J by 1 base; unmatched bases: 3. This CDR3 has 16 amino acids. Material: peripheral blood. The V call is TRBV4-2, the J call TRBJ2-1, with 7 bases matching TRBD2. The receptor was derived from an older man with acute or convalescent COVID-19. CDR3 amino acids: CASSQDGGGSYNEQFF. CDR3 bases: TGTGCCAGCAGCCAAGATGGGGGGGGGTCCTACAATGAGCAGTTCTTC.